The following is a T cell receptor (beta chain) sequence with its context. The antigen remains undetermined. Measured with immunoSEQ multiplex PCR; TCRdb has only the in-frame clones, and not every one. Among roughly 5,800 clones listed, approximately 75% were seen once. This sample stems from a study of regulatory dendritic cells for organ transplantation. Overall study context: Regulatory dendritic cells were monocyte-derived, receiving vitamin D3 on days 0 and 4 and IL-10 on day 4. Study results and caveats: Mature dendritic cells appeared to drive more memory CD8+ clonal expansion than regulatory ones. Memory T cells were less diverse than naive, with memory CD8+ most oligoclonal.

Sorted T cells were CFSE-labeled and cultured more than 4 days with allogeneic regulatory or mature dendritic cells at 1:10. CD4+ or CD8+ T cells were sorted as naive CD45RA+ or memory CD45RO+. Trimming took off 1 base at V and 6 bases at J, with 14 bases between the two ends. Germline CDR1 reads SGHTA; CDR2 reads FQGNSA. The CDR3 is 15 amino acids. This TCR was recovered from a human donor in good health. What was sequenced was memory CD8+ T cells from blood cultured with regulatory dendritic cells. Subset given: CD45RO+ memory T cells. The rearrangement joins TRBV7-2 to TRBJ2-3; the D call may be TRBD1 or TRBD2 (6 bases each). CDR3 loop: CASSLEPGAQDTQYF. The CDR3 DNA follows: TGTGCCAGCAGCTTAGAACCGGGGGCGCAGGATACGCAGTATTTT.